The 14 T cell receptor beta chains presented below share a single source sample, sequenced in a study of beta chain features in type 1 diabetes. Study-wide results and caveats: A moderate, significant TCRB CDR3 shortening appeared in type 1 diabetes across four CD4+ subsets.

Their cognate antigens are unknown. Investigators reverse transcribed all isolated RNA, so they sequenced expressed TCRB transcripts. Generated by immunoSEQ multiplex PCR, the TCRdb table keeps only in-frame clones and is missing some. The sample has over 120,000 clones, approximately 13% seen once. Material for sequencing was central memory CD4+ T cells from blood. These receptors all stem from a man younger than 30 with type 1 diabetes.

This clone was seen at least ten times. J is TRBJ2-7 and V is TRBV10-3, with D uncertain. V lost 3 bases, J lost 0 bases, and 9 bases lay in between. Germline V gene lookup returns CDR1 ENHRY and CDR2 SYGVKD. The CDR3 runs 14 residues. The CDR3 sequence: CAISDSADSYEQYF. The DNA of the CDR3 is TGTGCCATCAGTGATTCGGCAGACTCCTACGAGCAGTACTTC.

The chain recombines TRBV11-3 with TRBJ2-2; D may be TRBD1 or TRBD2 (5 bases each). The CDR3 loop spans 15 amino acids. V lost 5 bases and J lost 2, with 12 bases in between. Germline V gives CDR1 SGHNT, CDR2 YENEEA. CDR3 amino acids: CASSQTGPNTGELFF. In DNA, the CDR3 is TGTGCCAGCAGCCAGACGGGACCAAACACCGGGGAGCTGTTTTTT. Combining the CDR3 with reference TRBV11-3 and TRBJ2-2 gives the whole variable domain EAGVVQSPRYKIIEKKQPVAFWCNPISGHNTLYWYLQNLGQGPELLIRYENEEAVDDSQLPKDRFSAERLKGVDSTLKIQPAELGDSAVYLCASSQTGPNTGELFFGEGSRLTVL.

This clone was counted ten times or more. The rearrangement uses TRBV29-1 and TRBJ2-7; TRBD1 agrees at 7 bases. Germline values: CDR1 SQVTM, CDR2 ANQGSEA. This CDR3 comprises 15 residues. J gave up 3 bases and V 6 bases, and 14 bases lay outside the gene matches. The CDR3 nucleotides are TGCAGCGTCTCAACAGGGGCCGCTTCCCTCTACGAGCAGTACTTC. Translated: CSVSTGAASLYEQYF.

The CDR3 spells CASSSDRGRQETQYF. The CDR3 nucleotides read TGTGCCAGCAGTAGCGACAGGGGGAGGCAAGAGACCCAGTACTTC. This rearrangement joins TRBV6-5 to TRBJ2-5; 9 bases map to TRBD1. Losses at the gene ends were 5 bases for V and 2 bases for J; bases not matched to a gene: 6. This CDR3 is built from 15 residues. CDR1 and CDR2 from the germline V gene are MNHEY and SVGAGI.

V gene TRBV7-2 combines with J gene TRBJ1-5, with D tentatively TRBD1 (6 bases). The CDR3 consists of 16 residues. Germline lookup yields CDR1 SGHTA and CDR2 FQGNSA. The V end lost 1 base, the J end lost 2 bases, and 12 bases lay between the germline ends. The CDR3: CASSLVTGVGNQPQHF. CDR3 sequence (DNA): TGTGCCAGCAGCTTAGTGACAGGAGTAGGCAATCAGCCCCAGCATTTT. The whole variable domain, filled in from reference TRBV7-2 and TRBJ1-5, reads GAGVSQSPSNKVTEKGKDVELRCDPISGHTALYWYRQSLGQGLEFLIYFQGNSAPDKSGLPSDRFSAERTGGSVSTLTIQRTQQEDSAVYLCASSLVTGVGNQPQHFGDGTRLSIL.

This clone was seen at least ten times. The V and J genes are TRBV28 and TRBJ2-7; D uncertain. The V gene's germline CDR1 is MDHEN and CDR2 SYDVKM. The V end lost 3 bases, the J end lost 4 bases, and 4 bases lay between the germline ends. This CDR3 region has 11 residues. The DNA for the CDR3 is TGTGCCAGCAGTTTCCTATACGAGCAGTACTTC. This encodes CASSFLYEQYF.

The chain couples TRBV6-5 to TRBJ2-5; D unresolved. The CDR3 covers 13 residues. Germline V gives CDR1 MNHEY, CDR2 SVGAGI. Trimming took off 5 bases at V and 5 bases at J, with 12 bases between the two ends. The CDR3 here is CASSVRARETQYF. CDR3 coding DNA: TGTGCCAGCAGTGTTCGAGCGAGGGAGACCCAGTACTTC.

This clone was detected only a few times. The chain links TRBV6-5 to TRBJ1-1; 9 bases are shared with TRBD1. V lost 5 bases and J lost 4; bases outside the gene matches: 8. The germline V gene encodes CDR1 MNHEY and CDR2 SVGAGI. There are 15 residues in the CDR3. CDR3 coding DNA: TGTGCCAGCAGTCTAACGGGACAGGGAGGCACTGAAGCTTTCTTT. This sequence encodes CASSLTGQGGTEAFF.

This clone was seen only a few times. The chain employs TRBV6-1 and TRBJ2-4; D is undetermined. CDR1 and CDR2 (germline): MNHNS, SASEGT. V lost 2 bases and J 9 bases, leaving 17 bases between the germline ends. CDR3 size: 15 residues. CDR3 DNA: TGTGCCAGCAGTGAATGGGAACAGTCTGCCAGCATTCAGTACTTC. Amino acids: CASSEWEQSASIQYF.

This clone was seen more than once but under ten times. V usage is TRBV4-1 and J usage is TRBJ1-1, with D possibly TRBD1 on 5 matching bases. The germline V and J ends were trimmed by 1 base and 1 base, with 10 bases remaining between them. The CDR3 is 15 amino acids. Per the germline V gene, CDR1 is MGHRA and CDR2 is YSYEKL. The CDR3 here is CASSQVLGTNTEAFF. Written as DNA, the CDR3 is TGCGCCAGCAGCCAAGTCCTGGGGACGAACACTGAAGCTTTCTTT.

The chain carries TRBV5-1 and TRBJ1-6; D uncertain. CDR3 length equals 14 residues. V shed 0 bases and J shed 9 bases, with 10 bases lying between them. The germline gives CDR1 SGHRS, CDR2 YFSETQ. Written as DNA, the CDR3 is TGCGCCAGCAGCTTGGCTGAGGTGGGTTCACCCCTCCACTTT. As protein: CASSLAEVGSPLHF. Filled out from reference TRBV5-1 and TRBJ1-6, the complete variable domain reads KAGVTQTPRYLIKTRGQQVTLSCSPISGHRSVSWYQQTPGQGLQFLFEYFSETQRNKGNFPGRFSGRQFSNSRSEMNVSTLELGDSALYLCASSLAEVGSPLHFGNGTRLTVT.

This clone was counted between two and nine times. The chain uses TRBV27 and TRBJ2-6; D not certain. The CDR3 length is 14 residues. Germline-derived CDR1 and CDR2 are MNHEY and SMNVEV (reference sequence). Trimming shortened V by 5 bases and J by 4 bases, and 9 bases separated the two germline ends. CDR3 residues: CASSPLVGANVLTF. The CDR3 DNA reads TGTGCCAGCAGTCCTCTGGTGGGGGCCAACGTCCTGACTTTC.

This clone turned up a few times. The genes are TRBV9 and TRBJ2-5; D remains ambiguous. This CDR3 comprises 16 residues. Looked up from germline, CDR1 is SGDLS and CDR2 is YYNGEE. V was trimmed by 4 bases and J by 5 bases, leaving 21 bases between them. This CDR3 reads CASSPPGRTLGETQYF. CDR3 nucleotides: TGTGCCAGCAGCCCCCCCGGGCGTACCCTGGGGGAGACCCAGTACTTC.

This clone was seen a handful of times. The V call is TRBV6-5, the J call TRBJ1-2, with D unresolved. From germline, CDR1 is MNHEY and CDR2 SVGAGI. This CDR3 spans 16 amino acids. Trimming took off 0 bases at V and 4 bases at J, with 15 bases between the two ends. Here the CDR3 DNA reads TGTGCCAGCAGTTACTCGATACGGGAATTGGGCTATGGCTACACCTTC. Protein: CASSYSIRELGYGYTF.